The source of this T cell receptor beta chain is a study of T cell changes during pregnancy in multiple sclerosis. Profiling relied on immunoSEQ multiplex PCR, and the TCRdb table lists in-frame clones only, not all of them. The profile shows 35,000 to 45,000 clones, more than 85% of them singletons. The length of the CDR3 is 15 residues. Trimming took 4 bases from V and 4 from J; bases not matched to a gene: 0. The germline V gene encodes CDR1 MDHEN and CDR2 SYDVKM. Sequenced material: CD8+ T cells from peripheral blood mononuclear cells, taken before pregnancy. V is TRBV28 and J is TRBJ2-1, with TRBD2 identical over 14 bases. This TCR derives from a female donor with multiple sclerosis, enrolled in a pregnancy study. CDR3 in DNA: TGTGCCAGCAGTTGGACTAGCGGGGGGTACAATGAGCAGTTCTTC. Translated, it gives CASSWTSGGYNEQFF. Full variable domain (remainder filled in from reference TRBV28 and TRBJ2-1): DVKVTQSSRYLVKRTGEKVFLECVQDMDHENMFWYRQDPGLGLRLIYFSYDVKMKEKGDIPEGYSVSREKKERFSLILESASTNQTSMYLCASSWTSGGYNEQFFGPGTRLTVL.